Listed here are 26 T cell receptor beta chains from one sample, sequenced in a study of T cells in localized non-small cell lung cancer. Libraries were prepared by immunoSEQ multiplex PCR; TCRdb keeps only in-frame clonotypes and omits some of them. The sample yields tens of thousands of clones, around 81% seen once. The material was peripheral blood, obtained before any cancer treatment. The source is a female donor older than 55 with stage II squamous cell lung carcinoma.

This chain joins TRBV20-1 and TRBJ1-6; D unresolved. CDR3 length: 11 residues. Germline V gene sequence: CDR1 DFQATT, CDR2 SNEGSKA (reference sequence). Here the CDR3 reads CSVGGNSPLHF. The CDR3 DNA reads as TGCAGCGTAGGAGGTAATTCACCCCTCCACTTT.

The CDR3 coding sequence is TGTGCCAGCCGCCCTAGCGGGGGCGAGACCCAGTACTTC. It is translated as CASRPSGGETQYF. V is TRBV6-5 and J is TRBJ2-5, with 10 nucleotides matching TRBD2. Germline V gives CDR1 MNHEY, CDR2 SVGAGI. V dropped 8 bases and J dropped 5; count of bases not matched to a gene: 5. The CDR3 extends over 13 amino acids.

This sequence joins TRBV6-5 and TRBJ1-2; no definite D call. The CDR3 consists of 15 residues. Per germline, CDR1 MNHEY and CDR2 SVGAGI. The V end lost 4 bases, the J end lost 4 bases, and 16 bases lay between the germline ends. The DNA of the CDR3 is TGTGCCAGCAGTTCGGAATTTGGGAGAGGCTATGGCTACACCTTC. Its translation is CASSSEFGRGYGYTF.

The chain couples TRBV5-4 to TRBJ2-1; TRBD1 agrees at 9 bases. Germline CDR1 SGHNT, CDR2 YYREEE (reference sequence). The CDR3 is 15 amino acids. V was clipped by 4 bases and J by 10 bases; unmatched bases: 12. CDR3 nucleotide sequence: TGTGCCAGCAGCCCTGGACAGGGGCCCCGGTCGGAGCAGTTCTTC. Encoded protein: CASSPGQGPRSEQFF.

The chain uses TRBV18 and TRBJ1-2; D unclear. CDR3 length: 13 amino acids. V lost 3 bases and J lost 1, with 6 bases in between. Germline CDR1 and CDR2: KGHSH and LQKENI. As DNA, the CDR3 is TGTGCCAGCTCACCGACGGTTAACTATGGCTACACCTTC. Amino acid sequence: CASSPTVNYGYTF.

Regarding this clone: A read error may account for a junction end that differs from germline. The same CDR3 can be traced to other DNA sequences in this sample. The genes are TRBV5-1 and TRBJ1-1, with D hard to call. This CDR3 spans 11 amino acids. Germline lookup yields CDR1 SGHRS and CDR2 YFSETQ. In DNA, the CDR3 is TGCGCCAGCAGCTTGAATACTGAAGCTTTCTTT. It codes for CASSLNTEAFF.

To note about this clone: Other DNA sequences in this specimen translate into the identical CDR3. This chain joins TRBV2 and TRBJ1-2; D not resolved. Trimming took 3 bases from V and 2 from J, leaving 7 bases between them. Germline-derived CDR1 and CDR2 are SNHLY and FYNNEI. The CDR3 extends over 13 amino acids. CDR3 residues: CASSEEVNYGYTF. For the CDR3, the DNA is TGTGCCAGCAGTGAGGAGGTGAACTATGGCTACACCTTC.

Note on this clone: Germline and junction disagree at one end, which may indicate a read error. This chain uses TRBV19 with TRBJ2-7; D could derive from TRBD1 or TRBD2 (5 bases each). CDR1 and CDR2 from the germline V gene are LNHDA and SQIVND (reference sequence). The CDR3 spans 15 residues. CDR3 sequence reads: CASSPGTGGSHEQYF. The CDR3, as DNA: TGTGCCAGTAGTCCAGGGACCGGAGGCTCCCACGAGCAGTACTTC.

The V call is TRBV30, the J call TRBJ1-2; 9 bases are shared with TRBD1. The CDR3 totals 12 residues. Germline loops: CDR1 GTSNPN, CDR2 SVGIG (reference sequence). The V gene end was trimmed by 3 bases and the J gene end by 7 bases; junction bases not matched to a gene: 3. The CDR3 loop is CAWRGTGTGYTF. As DNA, the CDR3 is TGTGCCTGGAGGGGGACAGGGACTGGCTACACCTTC. Looking up the rest from reference TRBV30 and TRBJ1-2 gives the full variable domain: SQTIHQWPATLVQPVGSPLSLECTVEGTSNPNLYWYRQAAGRGLQLLFYSVGIGQISSEVPQNLSASRPQDRQFILSSKKLLLSDSGFYLCAWRGTGTGYTFGSGTRLTVV.

The J gene is TRBJ1-2, the V gene TRBV9; D is uncertain. Looked up from germline, CDR1 is SGDLS and CDR2 is YYNGEE. Trimming pared 4 bases from V and 2 bases from J, leaving 12 bases between. The CDR3 sequence is 14 residues long. The CDR3 sequence is CASSPRQMNYGYTF. The CDR3 DNA reads TGTGCCAGCAGCCCCAGACAAATGAACTATGGCTACACCTTC.

This clone was recorded only once. The CDR3 region has the DNA TGCGCCAGCAGCGGGGGGGCCGCTGACACCGGGGAGCTGTTTTTT. It yields the protein CASSGGAADTGELFF. J is TRBJ2-2 and V is TRBV5-1, with TRBD2 as a possible D gene (7 bases). CDR3 length: 15 residues. Germline lookup yields CDR1 SGHRS and CDR2 YFSETQ. The V gene lost 4 bases and the J gene lost 3 bases, with 13 bases spanning the gap.

The chain couples TRBV4-2 to TRBJ1-2, with TRBD1 identical over 10 bases. Germline V gene lookup returns CDR1 LGHNA and CDR2 YNFKEQ. The CDR3 is made up of 16 amino acids. V trimming: 1 base; J trimming: 2 bases; junction bases outside the gene matches: 4. The CDR3 protein is CASSQVGTGENYGYTF. CDR3 bases: TGTGCCAGCAGCCAAGTAGGGACAGGGGAAAACTATGGCTACACCTTC.

The chain is built from TRBV27 and TRBJ1-2; 9 bases align to TRBD1. Trimming cost V 6 bases and J 2 bases; bases outside gene matches: 7. Germline V gene data show CDR1 as MNHEY and CDR2 as SMNVEV (reference sequence). The CDR3 runs 15 residues. CDR3 residues: CASRDYRGQNYGYTF. The CDR3, as DNA: TGTGCCAGCAGGGACTACAGGGGGCAAAACTATGGCTACACCTTC.

The J gene is TRBJ2-1, the V gene TRBV7-9; no definite D call. Trimming left V 1 base short and J 8 bases short, with 6 bases between. Germline V gene sequence: CDR1 SEHNR, CDR2 FQNEAQ (reference sequence). The length of the CDR3 is 12 residues. CDR3 bases: TGTGCCAGCAGCTTAGAAGCGTATGAGCAGTTCTTC. This encodes CASSLEAYEQFF.

The chain has TRBV5-1 and TRBJ2-2; TRBD2 matches 14 bases. CDR3 length: 19 amino acids. Germline-derived CDR1 and CDR2 are SGHRS and YFSETQ. With 4 bases clipped from V and 5 bases from J, the junction kept 13 bases outside the gene matches. This CDR3 reads CASSVPGLAGASGTGELFF. The CDR3 bases are TGCGCCAGCAGCGTTCCGGGACTAGCGGGGGCCAGTGGGACCGGGGAGCTGTTTTTT.

The V gene is TRBV6-1, the J gene TRBJ2-7; weak D call: TRBD2 (6 bases). The CDR3 runs 13 residues. From germline, CDR1 is MNHNS and CDR2 SASEGT. V dropped 6 bases and J dropped 2 bases, with 11 bases sitting between them. The CDR3: CASSRGSTYEQYF. CDR3 nucleotides: TGTGCCAGCAGCCGGGGGTCCACCTACGAGCAGTACTTC.

V usage is TRBV5-4 and J usage is TRBJ1-2; TRBD1 aligns across 7 bases. CDR3 size: 14 residues. Germline V gene sequence: CDR1 SGHNT, CDR2 YYREEE (reference sequence). V lost 5 bases, J lost 3 bases, and 7 bases stayed unmatched. DNA for the CDR3: TGTGCCAGCAGGAAGACAGGGTTGGACTATGGCTACACCTTC. Its translation is CASRKTGLDYGYTF.

In DNA, the CDR3 is TGTGCCAGCAGTGAAACGACAGCCTATGGCTACACCTTC. Its translation: CASSETTAYGYTF. The chain carries TRBV6-1 and TRBJ1-2; possible D gene TRBD1, 5 bases. Germline CDR1 is MNHNS and CDR2 is SASEGT. The CDR3 covers 13 residues. V lost 2 bases, J lost 4 bases, and 8 bases lay in between.

The rearrangement uses TRBV7-9 and TRBJ2-1, with D perhaps matching TRBD1 or TRBD2 (7 bases each). CDR1 is SEHNR, CDR2 FQNEAQ, per germline (reference sequence). This CDR3 spans 16 amino acids. V lost 4 bases and J 2 bases, leaving 15 bases between the germline ends. This chain's CDR3 is CASSSWGGTAYNEQFF. CDR3 in DNA: TGTGCCAGCAGCTCCTGGGGAGGGACAGCCTACAATGAGCAGTTCTTC.

By sample fraction, this clone is medium-sized. The DNA of the CDR3 is TGTGCCAGCAGGGGGGACAGGGAGGGCTACACCTTC. Translation: CASRGDREGYTF. J is TRBJ1-2 and V is TRBV2, with 9 bases identical to TRBD1. Per germline, CDR1 SNHLY and CDR2 FYNNEI. V shed 6 bases, J shed 8 bases, and the junction held 4 bases outside the gene matches. The CDR3 consists of 12 residues.

The chain is built from TRBV2 and TRBJ2-3, with TRBD1 matching 8 bases. Germline CDR1 SNHLY, CDR2 FYNNEI. Trimming removed 1 base from V and 2 bases from J; junction bases left unmatched: 2. This CDR3 is built from 15 residues. The CDR3 here is CASSEGQGATDTQYF. CDR3 DNA sequence: TGTGCCAGCAGTGAAGGGCAGGGGGCCACAGATACGCAGTATTTT.

The V call is TRBV19, the J call TRBJ1-5, with no clear D. The length of the CDR3 is 15 residues. Germline CDR1 is LNHDA and CDR2 is SQIVND (reference sequence). Trimming took 0 bases from V and 3 from J, leaving 9 bases between them. The CDR3 DNA is TGTGCCAGTAGTATAGAACCGGGATCCAATCAGCCCCAGCATTTT. Protein product: CASSIEPGSNQPQHF.

The V gene is TRBV7-2, the J gene TRBJ1-5, with D perhaps matching TRBD1 (5 bases). The CDR3 has 17 amino acids. V dropped 0 bases and J dropped 3 bases, with 15 bases sitting between them. The germline gives CDR1 SGHTA, CDR2 FQGNSA. CDR3 in DNA: TGTGCCAGCAGCTTAGCGGGGGGACTGAGCCCCAATCAGCCCCAGCATTTT. It yields the protein CASSLAGGLSPNQPQHF. The variable domain in full, with the rest retrieved from reference TRBV7-2 and TRBJ1-5, is GAGVSQSPSNKVTEKGKDVELRCDPISGHTALYWYRQSLGQGLEFLIYFQGNSAPDKSGLPSDRFSAERTGGSVSTLTIQRTQQEDSAVYLCASSLAGGLSPNQPQHFGDGTRLSIL.

This clone was observed once. V gene TRBV7-2 combines with J gene TRBJ2-5, with TRBD1 matching over 8 bases. V dropped 4 bases and J dropped 1; count of bases not matched to a gene: 2. There are 14 residues in the CDR3. Germline CDR1 reads SGHTA; CDR2 reads FQGNSA. CDR3 DNA sequence: TGTGCCAGCAGCTCAGGACAGGGCCAAGAGACCCAGTACTTC. Translation gives CASSSGQGQETQYF.

The genes are TRBV7-9 and TRBJ1-4, with D uncertain. The CDR3 length is 14 residues. Per germline, CDR1 SEHNR and CDR2 FQNEAQ (reference sequence). The ends were cut back, 10 bases at V and 7 bases at J, with 19 bases in the middle. In DNA form, the CDR3 reads TGTGCCACACGGTCGTCCGGACGAGGTGAAAAACTGTTTTTT. Translated: CATRSSGRGEKLFF.

The CDR3 region has the DNA TGTGCCTCGCAGAGGGTTGCCGTTAATTCACCCCTCCACTTT. It codes for CASQRVAVNSPLHF. The V gene is TRBV25-1, the J gene TRBJ1-6, with no clear D. Trimming took off 11 bases at V and 6 bases at J, with 17 bases between the two ends. The CDR3 extends over 14 amino acids. Germline loops: CDR1 MGHDK, CDR2 SYGVNS.